This TCR beta chain originates from a study of T cells after yellow fever vaccination. MiXCR, run by TCRdb on the 5' RACE reads, gives a single entry per CDR3 protein. Of roughly 500,000 distinct CDR3 sequences in the sample, about a fifth are singletons; the top ten hold about 13%. Findings and limits, study-wide: Post-booster reappearance was seen for most primary-vaccination clones (around 96% CD4, 80% to 90% CD8). CD4 and CD8 compartments shared a small share of clonotypes, likely from convergent recombination. Contaminants from the bulk population, in the form of abundant clonotypes, could be found in FACS-sorted repertoires.

About this clonotype: Its antigen is as yet unknown.

The sequencing here drew on PBMCs, taken 15 days after the yellow fever booster vaccination. The clonotype comes from a man aged 25-45 years who received the YFV17D yellow fever vaccine.

The CDR3 sequence is CASSLTPARTDTQYF. CDR3 nucleotides: TGTGCCAGCAGCCTCACCCCAGCTCGCACAGATACGCAGTATTTT. The rearrangement joins TRBV3-1 to TRBJ2-3; no firm D call. The CDR3 consists of 15 residues. Germline values: CDR1 LGHDT, CDR2 YNNKEL (reference sequence). The germline V and J ends were trimmed by 4 bases and 1 base, with 12 bases remaining between them.